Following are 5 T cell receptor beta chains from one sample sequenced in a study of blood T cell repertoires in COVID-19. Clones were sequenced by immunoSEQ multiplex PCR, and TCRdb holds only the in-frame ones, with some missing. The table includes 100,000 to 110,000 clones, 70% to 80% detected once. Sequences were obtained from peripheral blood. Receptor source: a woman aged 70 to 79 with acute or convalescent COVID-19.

In DNA form, the CDR3 reads TGTGCCAGCAGTCCGACTAGCGGGGGGGCAGATACGCAGTATTTT. Its protein is CASSPTSGGADTQYF. The chain employs TRBV14 and TRBJ2-3; TRBD2 matches 14 bases. Germline assignment: CDR1 SGHDN and CDR2 FVKESK. The V gene end was trimmed by 6 bases and the J gene end by 4 bases; junction bases not matched to a gene: 3. The CDR3 runs 15 residues.

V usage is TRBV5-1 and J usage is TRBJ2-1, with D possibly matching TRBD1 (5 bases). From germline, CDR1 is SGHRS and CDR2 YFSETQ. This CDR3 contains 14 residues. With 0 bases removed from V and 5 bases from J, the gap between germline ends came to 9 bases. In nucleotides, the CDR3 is TGCGCCAGCAGCTTGGAGAGACAGAACAATGAGCAGTTCTTC. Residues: CASSLERQNNEQFF. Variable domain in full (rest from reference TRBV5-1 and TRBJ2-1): KAGVTQTPRYLIKTRGQQVTLSCSPISGHRSVSWYQQTPGQGLQFLFEYFSETQRNKGNFPGRFSGRQFSNSRSEMNVSTLELGDSALYLCASSLERQNNEQFFGPGTRLTVL.

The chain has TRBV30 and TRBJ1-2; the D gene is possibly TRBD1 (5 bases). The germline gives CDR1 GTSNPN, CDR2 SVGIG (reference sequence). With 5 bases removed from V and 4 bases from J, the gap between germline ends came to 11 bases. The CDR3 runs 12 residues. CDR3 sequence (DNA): TGTGCCTGGGGGAGCGGGGGCTATGGCTACACCTTC. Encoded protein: CAWGSGGYGYTF.

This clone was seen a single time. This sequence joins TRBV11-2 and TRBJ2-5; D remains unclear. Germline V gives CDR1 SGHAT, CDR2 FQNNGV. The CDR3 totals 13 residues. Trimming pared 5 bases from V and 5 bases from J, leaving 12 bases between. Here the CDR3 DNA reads TGTGCCAGCAGCACCGCCGGTCGGGAGACCCAGTACTTC. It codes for CASSTAGRETQYF.

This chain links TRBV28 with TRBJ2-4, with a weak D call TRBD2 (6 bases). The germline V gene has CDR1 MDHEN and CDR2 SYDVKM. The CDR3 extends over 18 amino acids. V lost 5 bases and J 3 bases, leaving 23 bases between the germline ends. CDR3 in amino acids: CASSPPRGGLGDKNIQYF. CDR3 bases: TGTGCCAGCAGTCCACCCCGTGGAGGGTTGGGGGACAAAAACATTCAGTACTTC.